Below, 16 T cell receptor beta chains from the same sample are listed, as sequenced in a study of response to subunit inactivated influenza vaccine. TCRdb re-called the RT-PCR reads through MiXCR, storing one row per CDR3 protein. The repertoire holds roughly 500,000 distinct CDR3 sequences, with 25% as singletons. Material: CD4+ T cells sorted from PBMCs, obtained more than 4 days after vaccination. The receptors here all came from a man aged 50 to 59 who received an inactivated influenza vaccine.

A few counts support this clonotype. The chain employs TRBV6-5 and TRBJ2-7, with TRBD1 identical over 9 bases. Unmatched junction bases numbered 10, after V lost 2 bases and J lost 5 bases. Germline V lookup: CDR1 MNHEY, CDR2 SVGAGI. There are 16 residues in the CDR3. The CDR3 spells CASSYLKGTGNNEQYF. The CDR3 nucleotides read TGTGCCAGCAGTTACCTCAAAGGGACAGGGAACAACGAGCAGTACTTC.

The CDR3 is CASSFRRRAVSSYNEQFF. CDR3 nucleotide sequence: TGTGCCAGCAGTTTTCGTCGTCGAGCGGTGAGCTCCTACAATGAGCAGTTCTTC. The chain has TRBV27 and TRBJ2-1; perhaps TRBD2 as D (5 bases). Germline assignment: CDR1 MNHEY and CDR2 SMNVEV (reference sequence). The CDR3 is 18 residues long. The V and J ends lost 3 bases and 0 bases respectively, with 18 bases between them.

This chain links TRBV15 with TRBJ2-2, with TRBD1 identical over 8 bases. CDR1 is LNHNV and CDR2 is YYDKDF in the germline V gene (reference sequence). The CDR3 extends over 13 amino acids. Unmatched junction bases numbered 5, after V lost 11 bases and J lost 3 bases. The CDR3 spells CAAKTGDTGELFF. CDR3 nucleotide sequence: TGTGCCGCCAAGACAGGGGACACCGGGGAGCTGTTTTTT.

The rearrangement uses TRBV10-3 and TRBJ2-2, with 10 bases matching TRBD2. This CDR3 is built from 16 residues. Germline CDR1 and CDR2: ENHRY and SYGVKD. With V trimmed by 2 bases and J by 5 bases, 5 bases remained unmatched. In DNA, the CDR3 is TGTGCCATCAGTGAGCATAGCGGGAGGTCTACCGGGGAGCTGTTTTTT. It is translated as CAISEHSGRSTGELFF.

This clonotype has more than one count but fewer than ten. The rearrangement uses TRBV12-3 or TRBV12-4 and TRBJ2-3; 10 nucleotides line up with TRBD2. V lost 6 bases, J lost 7 bases, and 7 bases stayed unmatched. The CDR3 covers 14 residues. The CDR3 region has the DNA TGTGCCAGCAGGCCGGGAGCGGGGGGGTATACGCAGTATTTT. Its translation is CASRPGAGGYTQYF.

This chain connects TRBV24-1 to TRBJ2-2; perhaps TRBD1 as D (6 bases). CDR3 size: 16 residues. Germline assignment: CDR1 KGHDR and CDR2 SFDVKD. V was shortened by 5 bases and J by 2 bases, with 14 bases between the two germline ends. CDR3 loop: CATSALGTSNTGELFF. The CDR3 coding sequence is TGTGCCACCAGTGCCTTGGGGACATCAAACACCGGGGAGCTGTTTTTT.

The CDR3 here is CASSFERGSLGQYF. Here the CDR3 DNA reads TGTGCCAGCAGCTTCGAGAGAGGAAGTCTTGGGCAGTACTTC. The chain uses TRBV11-2 and TRBJ2-7; D gene unclear. Trimming removed 3 bases at V and 9 bases at J, with 18 bases between. The CDR3 sequence is 14 residues long. Germline assignment: CDR1 SGHAT and CDR2 FQNNGV. The whole variable domain, remainder taken from reference TRBV11-2 and TRBJ2-7, is EAGVAQSPRYKIIEKRQSVAFWCNPISGHATLYWYQQILGQGPKLLIQFQNNGVVDDSQLPKDRFSAERLKGVDSTLKIQPAKLEDSAVYLCASSFERGSLGQYFGPGTRLTVT.

The chain uses TRBV12-3 or TRBV12-4 and TRBJ1-1, with D perhaps TRBD1 (5 bases). The CDR3 is 13 amino acids. V lost 6 bases and J 1 base, leaving 9 bases between the germline ends. CDR3 amino acids: CASSRQSNTEAFF. The CDR3 DNA sequence: TGTGCCAGCAGCCGACAGTCGAACACTGAAGCTTTCTTT.

This clonotype was seen more than once but under ten times. The chain couples TRBV29-1 to TRBJ1-2; 10 positions match TRBD1. Germline CDR1 and CDR2: SQVTM and ANQGSEA. V lost 8 bases and J lost 8; bases outside the gene matches: 5. The CDR3 spans 11 residues. CDR3 sequence (DNA): TGCAGCTCCCTGACAGGGGGCGGCTACACCTTC. Its protein product is CSSLTGGGYTF.

The chain has TRBV14 and TRBJ2-1; TRBD2 aligns across 7 bases. This CDR3 is built from 20 residues. The ends lost 3 bases at V and 0 bases at J; junction bases unmatched: 17. Germline CDR1 reads SGHDN; CDR2 reads FVKESK. CDR3 sequence: CASSHIYPRGGTNSYNEQFF. CDR3 DNA: TGTGCCAGCAGCCACATTTACCCAAGAGGAGGGACTAACTCCTACAATGAGCAGTTCTTC.

The chain joins TRBV6-2 or TRBV6-3 to TRBJ1-6, with no clear D. The CDR3 is 15 residues long. Trimming shortened V by 6 bases and J by 7 bases, and 16 bases separated the two germline ends. Germline V lookup: CDR1 MNHEY, CDR2 SVGEGT. CDR3 amino acids: CASRNDGSLNSPLHF. CDR3 nucleotide sequence: TGTGCCAGCAGGAACGACGGATCACTCAATTCACCCCTCCACTTT.

This clonotype has at least ten counts. The gene calls are TRBV7-8 and TRBJ2-7; TRBD1 matches at 7 bases. Germline V lookup: CDR1 SGHVS, CDR2 FQNEAQ. This CDR3 contains 15 residues. Trimming removed 2 bases from V and 6 bases from J; junction bases left unmatched: 10. Here the CDR3 DNA reads TGTGCCAGCAGCTTAACGGCAGGGGGATTGGGCGAGCAGTACTTC. Amino acid sequence: CASSLTAGGLGEQYF.

This clonotype was found a few times. The chain carries TRBV10-3 and TRBJ2-7; no clear D gene. The CDR3 runs 9 residues. Per germline, CDR1 ENHRY and CDR2 SYGVKD. V lost 11 bases and J lost 6, with 8 bases in between. CDR3 nucleotides: TGTGCCCTTAACGCCGAGCAGTACTTC. Residues: CALNAEQYF.

This chain joins TRBV30 and TRBJ2-1, with 11 bases matching TRBD2. This CDR3 region has 14 residues. The V gene's germline CDR1 is GTSNPN and CDR2 SVGIG (reference sequence). Trimming cost V 3 bases and J 4 bases; bases outside gene matches: 2. The CDR3, as DNA: TGTGCCTGGAGGGGGACTAGCGGATACAATGAGCAGTTCTTC. Protein: CAWRGTSGYNEQFF. The entire variable domain, with the rest obtained from reference TRBV30 and TRBJ2-1, is as follows: SQTIHQWPATLVQPVGSPLSLECTVEGTSNPNLYWYRQAAGRGLQLLFYSVGIGQISSEVPQNLSASRPQDRQFILSSKKLLLSDSGFYLCAWRGTSGYNEQFFGPGTRLTVL.

This clonotype was recorded at least ten times. The gene calls are TRBV5-1 and TRBJ2-5; D remains ambiguous. Germline V gene lookup returns CDR1 SGHRS and CDR2 YFSETQ. V shed 3 bases and J shed 5 bases, with 11 bases lying between them. This CDR3 is 13 amino acids long. In DNA, the CDR3 is TGCGCCAGCAGCTATGGGAATAGGGAGACCCAGTACTTC. Residues: CASSYGNRETQYF.

The V gene is TRBV9, the J gene TRBJ2-3, with D perhaps matching TRBD2 (6 bases). V dropped 2 bases and J dropped 2 bases, with 9 bases sitting between them. The CDR3 is 14 amino acids. Germline V CDR1 and CDR2: SGDLS, YYNGEE. CDR3 loop: CASSVGGVTDTQYF. CDR3 coding DNA: TGTGCCAGCAGCGTTGGAGGGGTCACAGATACGCAGTATTTT.